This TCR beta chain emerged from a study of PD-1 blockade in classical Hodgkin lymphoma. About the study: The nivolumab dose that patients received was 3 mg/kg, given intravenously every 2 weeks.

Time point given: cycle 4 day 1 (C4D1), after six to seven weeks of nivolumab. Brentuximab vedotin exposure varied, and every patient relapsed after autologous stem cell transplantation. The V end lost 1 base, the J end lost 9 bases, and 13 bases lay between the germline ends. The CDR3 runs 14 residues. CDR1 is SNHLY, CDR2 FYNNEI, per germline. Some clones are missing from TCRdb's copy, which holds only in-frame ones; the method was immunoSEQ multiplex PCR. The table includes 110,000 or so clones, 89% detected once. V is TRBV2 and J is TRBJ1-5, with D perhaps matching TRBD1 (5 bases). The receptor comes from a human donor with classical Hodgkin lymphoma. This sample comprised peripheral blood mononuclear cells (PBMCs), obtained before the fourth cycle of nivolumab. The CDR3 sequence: CASSEEARARPQHF. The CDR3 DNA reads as TGTGCCAGCAGTGAAGAAGCCAGGGCGAGGCCCCAGCATTTT.